Listed below are T cell receptor beta chains from one sample, sequenced in a study of post-analysis software for immune sequencing data. TCRdb passed the PCR reads through MiXCR, listing each CDR3 protein once. The sample lists more than 500,000 distinct CDR3 sequences, 34% seen once, with under 7% in the top ten. Sequencing was performed on blood. Receptors were obtained from a girl under 18 with multiple sclerosis. The CDR3 runs from the conserved cysteine through the conserved F or W. Each record gives: D gene, clone size, J gene, V gene, CDR3 DNA, CDR3 protein. D genes are given only for firm matches. Rows give clone size only sometimes, using once, few, many, or a class for an expanded clone.

D: -; size: -; J: TRBJ2-3; V: TRBV20-1; DNA: TGCAGTGCTAGAGAGGGGGGACTAGATACGCAGTATTTT; CDR3: CSAREGGLDTQYF
D: -; size: -; J: TRBJ1-2; V: TRBV14; DNA: TGTGCCAGCAGCCTAACAGGGCCCTCTAACTATGGCTACACCTTC; CDR3: CASSLTGPSNYGYTF
D: -; size: few; J: TRBJ1-5; V: TRBV5-6; DNA: TGTGCCAGCAGCTTGGATAGGCACGGGGGTAATCAGCCCCAGCATTTT; CDR3: CASSLDRHGGNQPQHF
D: -; size: -; J: TRBJ2-3; V: TRBV11-3; DNA: TGCGCCAGCAGCCTAGGGGGGGACAGATCCACAGATACGCAGTATTTT; CDR3: CASSLGGDRSTDTQYF
D: -; size: -; J: TRBJ2-1; V: TRBV13; DNA: TGTGCCAGCAGCTCGCGGGACAGACAACCGAGCTCCTACAATGAGCAGTTCTTC; CDR3: CASSSRDRQPSSYNEQFF
D: -; size: few; J: TRBJ1-2; V: TRBV4-2; DNA: TGTGCCAGCAGCCAAGATCGTCCCGGAGGAAGAAAGGCCTATGGCTACACCTTC; CDR3: CASSQDRPGGRKAYGYTF
D: TRBD2; size: -; J: TRBJ2-3; V: TRBV20-1; DNA: TGCAGTGCTACGGCGGGGGGGCGGGCAGATACGCAGTATTTT; CDR3: CSATAGGRADTQYF
D: -; size: few; J: TRBJ2-3; V: TRBV3-1; DNA: TGTGCCAGCAGCTCGCAGGTTAGCGGTACGCAGTATTTT; CDR3: CASSSQVSGTQYF
D: -; size: -; J: TRBJ1-5; V: TRBV15; DNA: TGTGCCACCAGCAGATCGACGGGTAGCAATCAGCCCCAGCATTTT; CDR3: CATSRSTGSNQPQHF
D: TRBD1; size: -; J: TRBJ2-1; V: TRBV11-2; DNA: TGTGCCAGCAGCACCCACCGGGACAGGGCCTACAATGAGCAGTTCTTC; CDR3: CASSTHRDRAYNEQFF
D: TRBD1; size: -; J: TRBJ1-2; V: TRBV12-3/TRBV12-4; DNA: TGTGCCAGCAGTTTTTCCAGGACAGGGAAAGGGTATGGCTACACCTTC; CDR3: CASSFSRTGKGYGYTF
D: TRBD2; size: few; J: TRBJ2-1; V: TRBV5-1; DNA: TGCGCCAGCAGCTTGGCCCTAGCGGGGGGGCTTTACAATGAGCAGTTCTTC; CDR3: CASSLALAGGLYNEQFF
D: -; size: few; J: TRBJ2-3; V: TRBV28; DNA: TGTGCCAGCAGTCCTAGAATTGACACAGATACGCAGTATTTT; CDR3: CASSPRIDTDTQYF
D: TRBD2; size: -; J: TRBJ2-1; V: TRBV10-2; DNA: TGCGCCAGCAGTGACGCTAGCGGGGCTTACAATGAGCAGTTCTTC; CDR3: CASSDASGAYNEQFF
D: TRBD2; size: -; J: TRBJ2-1; V: TRBV10-3; DNA: TGTGCCATCAGGGCAGATACGGGGGGTGAGCAGTTCTTC; CDR3: CAIRADTGGEQFF
D: TRBD1; size: -; J: TRBJ1-2; V: TRBV7-6; DNA: TGTGCCAGCAGCTTCTCCGGGACAGCGTCTGGAGGCTACACCTTC; CDR3: CASSFSGTASGGYTF
D: -; size: few; J: TRBJ2-5; V: TRBV18; DNA: TGTGCCAGCTCACCACCAGCACAGCCCCAAGAGACCCAGTACTTC; CDR3: CASSPPAQPQETQYF
D: -; size: many; J: TRBJ2-5; V: TRBV5-6; DNA: TGTGCCAGCAGCTTGGGGACAGCGCCGCAAGAGACCCAGTACTTC; CDR3: CASSLGTAPQETQYF
D: TRBD1; size: -; J: TRBJ2-6; V: TRBV6-5; DNA: TGTGCCAGCAGTTACAGTGGCAGGGGGAACTCTGGGGCCAACGTCCTGACTTTC; CDR3: CASSYSGRGNSGANVLTF
D: TRBD1; size: -; J: TRBJ1-1; V: TRBV5-5; DNA: TGTGCCAGCAGCTTGGGTCAGGGGGCGAGGGACACTGAAGCTTTCTTT; CDR3: CASSLGQGARDTEAFF
D: -; size: many; J: TRBJ2-7; V: TRBV20-1; DNA: TGCAGTGCTAGTGGAGACAGCTACGAGCAGTACTTC; CDR3: CSASGDSYEQYF
D: TRBD2; size: -; J: TRBJ2-3; V: TRBV27; DNA: TGTGCCAGCAGAGACACAGGACTAGCGGGGGGGCAATTCCAGTATTTT; CDR3: CASRDTGLAGGQFQYF
D: -; size: few; J: TRBJ2-7; V: TRBV5-1; DNA: TGCGCCAGCAGAGACGGAGCGGATCTCTCCTACGAGCAGTACTTC; CDR3: CASRDGADLSYEQYF
D: TRBD1; size: -; J: TRBJ2-5; V: TRBV4-1; DNA: TGCGCCAGCAGCCAAGATGGGTCTGAGGGGGCGATGGAGACCCAGTACTTC; CDR3: CASSQDGSEGAMETQYF
D: TRBD2; size: -; J: TRBJ2-1; V: TRBV20-1; DNA: TGCAGTGCTGGGACTAGCGGGGGGGCAAATTCCTACAATGAGCAGTTCTTC; CDR3: CSAGTSGGANSYNEQFF
D: -; size: -; J: TRBJ2-3; V: TRBV6-4; DNA: TGTGCCAGCAGTCTCGCACTGGGCACAGATACGCAGTATTTT; CDR3: CASSLALGTDTQYF
D: -; size: -; J: TRBJ2-1; V: TRBV5-6; DNA: TGTGCCAGCAGCCCGGGTGACAATGAGCAGTTCTTC; CDR3: CASSPGDNEQFF
D: TRBD1; size: few; J: TRBJ2-7; V: TRBV5-1; DNA: TGCGCCAGCAGCCCCGGGACAGGGCGGAGCGAGCAGTACTTC; CDR3: CASSPGTGRSEQYF
D: TRBD1; size: few; J: TRBJ1-1; V: TRBV4-1; DNA: TGCGCCAGTCAGGGGGCCCGGAACACTGAAGCTTTCTTT; CDR3: CASQGARNTEAFF
D: TRBD2; size: few; J: TRBJ2-3; V: TRBV5-1; DNA: TGCGCCAGCTCTAGCGGGGGGGCCTCAGATACGCAGTATTTT; CDR3: CASSSGGASDTQYF
D: -; size: few; J: TRBJ1-1; V: TRBV6-1; DNA: TGTGCCAGCAGTGTTTCGGTTCAAACTGAAGCTTTCTTT; CDR3: CASSVSVQTEAFF
D: -; size: -; J: TRBJ2-4; V: TRBV7-2; DNA: TGTGCCAGCAGCTTACACGGGACTCTGTCGAACATTCAGTACTTC; CDR3: CASSLHGTLSNIQYF
D: -; size: -; J: TRBJ2-7; V: TRBV20-1; DNA: TGCAGTGCTAAGCGCGGGGCGGACGAGCAGTACTTC; CDR3: CSAKRGADEQYF
D: TRBD1; size: -; J: TRBJ1-4; V: TRBV20-1; DNA: TGCAGTGCTAACAGGGGACCTCAGGAAAAACTGTTTTTT; CDR3: CSANRGPQEKLFF
D: -; size: few; J: TRBJ2-1; V: TRBV20-1; DNA: TGCAGTGCTAGAGAAATACTCAGGGTTTTGTCCTACAATGAGCAGTTCTTC; CDR3: CSAREILRVLSYNEQFF
D: TRBD2; size: -; J: TRBJ2-7; V: TRBV7-2; DNA: TGTGCCAGCAGCTCTAGCGGGGCTTACCGCGAGCAGTACTTC; CDR3: CASSSSGAYREQYF
D: -; size: -; J: TRBJ2-7; V: TRBV29-1; DNA: TGCAGCGTTGAAGCGGACAACTCCTACGAGCAGTACTTC; CDR3: CSVEADNSYEQYF
D: TRBD1; size: -; J: TRBJ2-7; V: TRBV10-3; DNA: TGTGCCATCAGTGATGACGAGGGGGCGAGGTACGAGCAGTACTTC; CDR3: CAISDDEGARYEQYF
D: TRBD2; size: -; J: TRBJ2-5; V: TRBV12-3/TRBV12-4; DNA: TGTGCCAGCATCCCAGGGCGGGGGGTGTTGGAGACCCAGTACTTC; CDR3: CASIPGRGVLETQYF
D: TRBD1; size: -; J: TRBJ2-3; V: TRBV13; DNA: TGTGCCAGCAGCTTAGTACGCGACGGGGACAGTTTCACAGATACGCAGTATTTT; CDR3: CASSLVRDGDSFTDTQYF
D: TRBD2; size: few; J: TRBJ2-3; V: TRBV29-1; DNA: TGCAGCGTCCCGGGACTATTCACAGATACGCAGTATTTT; CDR3: CSVPGLFTDTQYF
D: -; size: -; J: TRBJ2-7; V: TRBV6-5; DNA: TGTGCCAGCCGACTATATGGGCGGTCCTACGAGCAGTACTTC; CDR3: CASRLYGRSYEQYF
D: TRBD1; size: -; J: TRBJ1-5; V: TRBV20-1; DNA: TGCAGTGCTAGACGGGCGGGGACAGGGAATAGCAATCAGCCCCAGCATTTT; CDR3: CSARRAGTGNSNQPQHF
D: TRBD2; size: -; J: TRBJ2-3; V: TRBV12-3/TRBV12-4; DNA: TGTGCCAGCAGCCGAGGACTAGCGGGGGGAATGAGCACAGATACGCAGTATTTT; CDR3: CASSRGLAGGMSTDTQYF
D: -; size: -; J: TRBJ2-7; V: TRBV11-2; DNA: TGTGCCAGCAGCTTTTTGGAGGGCTCCGAGCAGTACTTC; CDR3: CASSFLEGSEQYF
D: -; size: once; J: TRBJ1-6; V: TRBV12-2; DNA: TGTGCAAGTCGTTCCCTAGATCCAGGGGGTCGGAATTCACCCCTCCACTTT; CDR3: CASRSLDPGGRNSPLHF
D: -; size: -; J: TRBJ2-3; V: TRBV19; DNA: TGTGCCAGTGCCCCCCCTGGTGGCACAGATACGCAGTATTTT; CDR3: CASAPPGGTDTQYF
D: -; size: -; J: TRBJ2-7; V: TRBV28; DNA: TGTGCCAGCAGTTTGTTGGGGGCCGGGGTTCCGTCCTACGAGCAGTACTTC; CDR3: CASSLLGAGVPSYEQYF
D: -; size: -; J: TRBJ2-7; V: TRBV27; DNA: TGTGCCAGCAGTTTACGGCAGGGGTTACCCTACGAGCAGTACTTC; CDR3: CASSLRQGLPYEQYF
D: -; size: few; J: TRBJ2-7; V: TRBV18; DNA: TGTGCCAGCTCACCACGGGACTGGTCCTACGAGCAGTACTTC; CDR3: CASSPRDWSYEQYF
D: -; size: -; J: TRBJ2-6; V: TRBV25-1; DNA: TGTGCCAGCAGTGAATACGCAGCCGGTGTCTCTGGGGCCAACGTCCTGACTTTC; CDR3: CASSEYAAGVSGANVLTF
D: -; size: -; J: TRBJ1-1; V: TRBV3-1; DNA: TGTGCCAGCAGCCAGGCGGGGAACACTGAAGCTTTCTTT; CDR3: CASSQAGNTEAFF
D: -; size: -; J: TRBJ1-5; V: TRBV27; DNA: TGTGCCAGCAAAGACTACCATCTGGGCAATCAGCCCCAGCATTTT; CDR3: CASKDYHLGNQPQHF
D: -; size: few; J: TRBJ1-2; V: TRBV6-1; DNA: TGTGCCAGCAGTGAACTGGTCTCAGCCCGGGGTGGCTACACCTTC; CDR3: CASSELVSARGGYTF